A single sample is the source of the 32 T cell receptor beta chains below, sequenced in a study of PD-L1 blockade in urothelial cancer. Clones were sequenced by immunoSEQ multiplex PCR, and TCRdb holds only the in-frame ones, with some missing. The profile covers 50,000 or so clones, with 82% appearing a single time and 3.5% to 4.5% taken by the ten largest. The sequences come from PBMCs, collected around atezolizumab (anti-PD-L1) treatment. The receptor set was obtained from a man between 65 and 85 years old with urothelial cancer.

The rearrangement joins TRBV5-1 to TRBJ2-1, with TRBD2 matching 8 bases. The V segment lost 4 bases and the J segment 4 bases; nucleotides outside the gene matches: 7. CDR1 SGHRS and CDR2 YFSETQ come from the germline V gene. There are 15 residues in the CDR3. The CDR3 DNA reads TGCGCCAGCAGCGCTTCTAGCGGGCGGTACAATGAGCAGTTCTTC. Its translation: CASSASSGRYNEQFF.

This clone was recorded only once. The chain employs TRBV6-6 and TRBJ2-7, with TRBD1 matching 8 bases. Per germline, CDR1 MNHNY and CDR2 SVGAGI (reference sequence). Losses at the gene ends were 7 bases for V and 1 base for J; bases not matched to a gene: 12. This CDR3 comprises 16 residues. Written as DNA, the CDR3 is TGTGCCAGCAATGGCATGGTGGGACAGGCTTCCTACGAGCAGTACTTC. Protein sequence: CASNGMVGQASYEQYF.

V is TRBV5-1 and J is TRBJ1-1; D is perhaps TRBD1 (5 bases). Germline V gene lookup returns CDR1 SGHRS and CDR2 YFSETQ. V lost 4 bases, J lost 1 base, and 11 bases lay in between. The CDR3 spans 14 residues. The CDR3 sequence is CASSDVRENTEAFF. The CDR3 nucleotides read TGCGCCAGCAGCGACGTCAGGGAGAACACTGAAGCTTTCTTT.

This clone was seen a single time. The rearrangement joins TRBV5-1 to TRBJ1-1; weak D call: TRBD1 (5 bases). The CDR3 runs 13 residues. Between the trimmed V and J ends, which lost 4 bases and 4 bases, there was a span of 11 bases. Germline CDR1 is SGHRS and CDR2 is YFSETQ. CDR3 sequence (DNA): TGCGCCAGCAGCCTCAAAAGGGGCACTGAAGCTTTCTTT. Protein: CASSLKRGTEAFF.

The CDR3 here is CASSVSVFQETQYF. CDR3 bases: TGTGCCAGCAGCGTCAGCGTTTTCCAAGAGACCCAGTACTTC. The chain combines TRBV9 with TRBJ2-5, with D unresolved. The length of the CDR3 is 14 residues. The germline gives CDR1 SGDLS, CDR2 YYNGEE. Trimming removed 2 bases at V and 1 base at J, with 9 bases between. The full variable domain, rest sourced from reference TRBV9 and TRBJ2-5, is DSGVTQTPKHLITATGQRVTLRCSPRSGDLSVYWYQQSLDQGLQFLIQYYNGEERAKGNILERFSAQQFPDLHSELNLSSLELGDSALYFCASSVSVFQETQYFGPGTRLLVL.

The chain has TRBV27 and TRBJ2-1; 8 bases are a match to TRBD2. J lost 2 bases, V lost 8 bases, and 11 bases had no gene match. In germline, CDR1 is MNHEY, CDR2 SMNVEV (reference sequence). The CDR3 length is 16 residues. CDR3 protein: CASGPSRTSPYNEQFF. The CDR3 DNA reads TGTGCCAGCGGGCCTTCACGGACTAGCCCCTACAATGAGCAGTTCTTC.

The CDR3 spells CASSPRGKGNQPQHF. The CDR3 bases are TGTGCCAGCAGTCCCAGGGGGAAGGGAAATCAGCCCCAGCATTTT. The V gene is TRBV28, the J gene TRBJ1-5; TRBD1 agrees at 7 bases. Germline V CDR1 and CDR2: MDHEN, SYDVKM. The CDR3 extends over 15 amino acids. V lost 5 bases and J lost 4; bases outside the gene matches: 8.

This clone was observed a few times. The CDR3 spells CASSSQTPTGWVTEAFF. As DNA, the CDR3 is TGTGCCAGCAGTTCACAAACCCCGACAGGGTGGGTCACTGAAGCTTTCTTT. The J gene is TRBJ1-1, the V gene TRBV27, with 7 nucleotides matching TRBD1. V shed 4 bases, J shed 4 bases, and the junction held 15 bases outside the gene matches. From germline, CDR1 is MNHEY and CDR2 SMNVEV (reference sequence). CDR3 length: 17 residues.

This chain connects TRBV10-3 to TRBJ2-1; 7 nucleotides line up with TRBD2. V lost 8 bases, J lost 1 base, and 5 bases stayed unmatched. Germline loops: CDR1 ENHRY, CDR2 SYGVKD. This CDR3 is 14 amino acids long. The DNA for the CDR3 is TGTGCCATCGGCGGGAGATGGTCCTACAATGAGCAGTTCTTC. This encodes CAIGGRWSYNEQFF.

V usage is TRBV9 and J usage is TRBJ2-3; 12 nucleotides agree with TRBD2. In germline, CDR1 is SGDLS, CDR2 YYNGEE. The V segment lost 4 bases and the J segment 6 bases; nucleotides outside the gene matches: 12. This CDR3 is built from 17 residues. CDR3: CASSSGLAGTRGDTQYF. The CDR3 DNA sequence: TGTGCCAGCAGCTCCGGACTAGCGGGAACCCGTGGCGATACGCAGTATTTT.

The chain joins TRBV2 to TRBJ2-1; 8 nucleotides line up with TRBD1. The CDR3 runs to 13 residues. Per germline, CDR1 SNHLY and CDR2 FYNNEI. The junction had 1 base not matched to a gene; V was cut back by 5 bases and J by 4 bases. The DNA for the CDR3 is TGTGCCAGCAGTCAGGGGGCGTACAATGAGCAGTTCTTC. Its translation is CASSQGAYNEQFF.

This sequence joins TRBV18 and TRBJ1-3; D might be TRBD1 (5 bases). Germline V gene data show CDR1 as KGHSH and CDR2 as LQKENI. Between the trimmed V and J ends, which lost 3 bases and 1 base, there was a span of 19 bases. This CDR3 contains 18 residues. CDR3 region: CASSPAPGRVASGNTIYF. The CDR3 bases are TGTGCCAGCTCACCCGCGCCGGGCAGGGTAGCATCTGGAAACACCATATATTTT.

DNA of the CDR3: TGTGCCAGCAGCTTGGTCGGGAGGGCCTATAACAATGAGCAGTTCTTC. Amino acids: CASSLVGRAYNNEQFF. The genes are TRBV5-4 and TRBJ2-1, with TRBD2 matching over 8 bases. The V and J ends lost 0 bases and 5 bases, in that order; junction bases with no gene match: 7. The germline gives CDR1 SGHNT, CDR2 YYREEE (reference sequence). The CDR3 has 16 amino acids.

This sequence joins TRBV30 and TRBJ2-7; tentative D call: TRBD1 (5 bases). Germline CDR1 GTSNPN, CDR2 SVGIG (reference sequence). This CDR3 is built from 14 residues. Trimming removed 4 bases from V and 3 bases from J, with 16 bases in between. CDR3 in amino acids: CAWNLGQANYEQYF. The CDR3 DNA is TGTGCCTGGAACCTGGGGCAGGCGAACTACGAGCAGTACTTC.

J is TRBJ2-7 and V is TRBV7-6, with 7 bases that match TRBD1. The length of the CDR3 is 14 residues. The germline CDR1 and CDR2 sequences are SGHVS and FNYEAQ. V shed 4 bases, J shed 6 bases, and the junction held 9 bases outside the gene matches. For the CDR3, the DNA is TGTGCCAGCAGCTCGAGCAACTCAGGGGGCGAGCAGTACTTC. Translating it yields CASSSSNSGGEQYF.

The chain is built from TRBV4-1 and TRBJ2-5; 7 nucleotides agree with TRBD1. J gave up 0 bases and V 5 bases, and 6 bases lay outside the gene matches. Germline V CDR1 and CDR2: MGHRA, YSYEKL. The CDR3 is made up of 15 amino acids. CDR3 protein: CASSSDRRNQETQYF. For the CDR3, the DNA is TGCGCCAGCAGCTCGGACAGGCGAAACCAAGAGACCCAGTACTTC.

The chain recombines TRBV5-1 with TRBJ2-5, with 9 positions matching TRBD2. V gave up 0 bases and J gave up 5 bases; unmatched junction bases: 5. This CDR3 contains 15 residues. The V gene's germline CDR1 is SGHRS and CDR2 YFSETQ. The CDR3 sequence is CASSLGPAGGETQYF. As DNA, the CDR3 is TGCGCCAGCAGCTTGGGTCCAGCGGGAGGTGAGACCCAGTACTTC.

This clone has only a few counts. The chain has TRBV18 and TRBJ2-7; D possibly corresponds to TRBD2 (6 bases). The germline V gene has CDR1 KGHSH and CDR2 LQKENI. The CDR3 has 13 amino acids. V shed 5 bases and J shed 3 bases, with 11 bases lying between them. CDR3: CASSGVSGYEQYF. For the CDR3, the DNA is TGTGCCAGCTCAGGGGTTAGCGGCTACGAGCAGTACTTC.

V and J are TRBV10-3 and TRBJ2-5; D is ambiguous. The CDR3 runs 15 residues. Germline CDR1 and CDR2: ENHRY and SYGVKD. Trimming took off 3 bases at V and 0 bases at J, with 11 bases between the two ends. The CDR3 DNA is TGTGCCATCAGTGATGCCGGCGGAAACCAAGAGACCCAGTACTTC. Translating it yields CAISDAGGNQETQYF.

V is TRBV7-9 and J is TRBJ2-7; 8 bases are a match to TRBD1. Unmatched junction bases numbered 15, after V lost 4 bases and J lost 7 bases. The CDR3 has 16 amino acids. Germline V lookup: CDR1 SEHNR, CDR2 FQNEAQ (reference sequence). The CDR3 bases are TGTGCCAGCAGCTGGCCAGGGGGCGCCCAGGGATGGGAGCAGTACTTC. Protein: CASSWPGGAQGWEQYF.

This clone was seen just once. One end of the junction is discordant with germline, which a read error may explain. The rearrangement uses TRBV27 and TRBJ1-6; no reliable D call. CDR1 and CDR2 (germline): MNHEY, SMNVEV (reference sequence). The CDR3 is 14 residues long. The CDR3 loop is CASSLLPTHSPLHF. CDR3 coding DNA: TGTGCCAGCAGCTTATTACCTACCCATTCACCCCTCCACTTT.

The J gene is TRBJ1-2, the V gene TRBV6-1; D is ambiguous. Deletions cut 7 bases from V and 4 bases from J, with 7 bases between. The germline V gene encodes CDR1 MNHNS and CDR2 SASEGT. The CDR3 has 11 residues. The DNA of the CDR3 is TGTGCCAGCAATGACGGCTATGGCTACACCTTC. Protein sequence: CASNDGYGYTF.

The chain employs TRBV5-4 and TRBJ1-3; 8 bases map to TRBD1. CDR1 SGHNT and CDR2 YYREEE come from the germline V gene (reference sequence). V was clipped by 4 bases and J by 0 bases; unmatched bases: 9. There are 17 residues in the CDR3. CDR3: CASSHKNRGSSGNTIYF. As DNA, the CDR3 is TGTGCCAGCAGCCACAAAAACAGGGGGAGCTCTGGAAACACCATATATTTT.

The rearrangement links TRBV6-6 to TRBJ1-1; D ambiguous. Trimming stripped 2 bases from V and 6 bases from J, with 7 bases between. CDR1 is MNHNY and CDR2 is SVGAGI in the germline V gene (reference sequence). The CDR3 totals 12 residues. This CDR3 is CASSYTGSEAFF. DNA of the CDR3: TGTGCCAGCAGTTACACCGGGTCTGAAGCTTTCTTT.

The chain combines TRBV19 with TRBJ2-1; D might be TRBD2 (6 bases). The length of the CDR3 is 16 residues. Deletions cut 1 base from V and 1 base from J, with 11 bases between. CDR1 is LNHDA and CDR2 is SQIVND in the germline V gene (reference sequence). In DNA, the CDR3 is TGTGCCAGTAGTATAGGCTCAGGAGGGTCCTACAATGAGCAGTTCTTC. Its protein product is CASSIGSGGSYNEQFF.

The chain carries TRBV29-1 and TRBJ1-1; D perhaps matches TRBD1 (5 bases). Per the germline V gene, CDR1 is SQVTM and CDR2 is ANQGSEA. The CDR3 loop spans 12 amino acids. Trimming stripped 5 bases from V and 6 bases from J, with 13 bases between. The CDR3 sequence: CSVSRARAEAFF. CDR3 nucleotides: TGCAGCGTTTCCAGGGCACGGGCTGAAGCTTTCTTT.

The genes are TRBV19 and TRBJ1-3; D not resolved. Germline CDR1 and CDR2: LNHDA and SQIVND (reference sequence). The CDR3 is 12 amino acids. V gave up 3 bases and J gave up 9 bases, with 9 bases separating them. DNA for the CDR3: TGTGCCAGTAGTATCCCGCCGAGCACCATATATTTT. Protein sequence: CASSIPPSTIYF.

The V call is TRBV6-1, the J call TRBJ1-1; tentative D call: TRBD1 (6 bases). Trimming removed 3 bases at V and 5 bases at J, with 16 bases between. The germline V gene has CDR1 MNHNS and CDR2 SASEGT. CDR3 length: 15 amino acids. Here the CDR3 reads CASSDRGLSGTEAFF. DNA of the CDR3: TGTGCCAGCAGTGACAGGGGCCTCTCGGGAACTGAAGCTTTCTTT.

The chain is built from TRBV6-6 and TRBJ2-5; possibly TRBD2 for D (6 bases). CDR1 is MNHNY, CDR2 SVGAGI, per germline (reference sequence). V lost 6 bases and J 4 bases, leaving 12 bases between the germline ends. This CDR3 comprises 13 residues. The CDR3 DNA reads TGTGCCAGCAGCGCCCTGGGAGGAGAGACCCAGTACTTC. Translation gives CASSALGGETQYF.

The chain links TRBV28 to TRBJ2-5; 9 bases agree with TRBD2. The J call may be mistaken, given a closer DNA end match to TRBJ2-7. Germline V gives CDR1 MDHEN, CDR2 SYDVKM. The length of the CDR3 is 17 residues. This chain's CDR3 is CASSLEIGGRAPHEQYF. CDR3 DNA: TGTGCCAGCAGTTTAGAAATAGGCGGGAGGGCCCCCCACGAGCAGTACTTC.

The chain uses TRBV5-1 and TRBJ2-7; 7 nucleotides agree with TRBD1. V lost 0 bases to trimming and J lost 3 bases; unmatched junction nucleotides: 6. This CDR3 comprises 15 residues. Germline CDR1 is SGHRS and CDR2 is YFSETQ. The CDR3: CASSLDGTAYYEQYF. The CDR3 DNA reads TGCGCCAGCAGCTTGGACGGGACAGCGTACTACGAGCAGTACTTC.

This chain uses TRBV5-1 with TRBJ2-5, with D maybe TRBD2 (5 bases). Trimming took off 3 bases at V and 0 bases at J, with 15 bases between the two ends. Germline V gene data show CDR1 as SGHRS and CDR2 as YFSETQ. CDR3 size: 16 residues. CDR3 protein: CASSWTGGGNQETQYF. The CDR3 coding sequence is TGCGCCAGCAGCTGGACTGGCGGTGGTAACCAAGAGACCCAGTACTTC.